Below are 5 T cell receptor beta chains sequenced from a single sample in a study of cytomegalovirus exposure and HLA in healthy donors. A multiplex PCR was run with 60 Vbeta primers and 13 Jbeta primers. This table comes from immunoSEQ multiplex PCR, and its TCRdb copy is limited to in-frame clones, with some not included. This table has roughly 120,000 clones, approximately 78% appearing once. What was sequenced was PBMCs. These receptor sequences come from a man in his forties in good health and CMV-seronegative.

This chain uses TRBV9 with TRBJ1-1; D not resolved. The length of the CDR3 is 14 residues. The ends were cut back, 0 bases at V and 0 bases at J, with 6 bases in the middle. Looked up from germline, CDR1 is SGDLS and CDR2 is YYNGEE. The CDR3 protein is CASSVGRMNTEAFF. Here the CDR3 DNA reads TGTGCCAGCAGCGTAGGCAGAATGAACACTGAAGCTTTCTTT.

V is TRBV4-2 and J is TRBJ2-1, with a possible D match to TRBD1 (5 bases). Per the germline V gene, CDR1 is LGHNA and CDR2 is YNFKEQ. V was cut by 4 bases and J by 6 bases, with 19 bases left in between. The CDR3 length is 16 residues. The CDR3, as DNA: TGTGCCAGCAGCCCTGAAGGACACCTAAAGTCCAATGAGCAGTTCTTC. Its protein is CASSPEGHLKSNEQFF.

This clone has more than one count but fewer than ten. The V and J genes are TRBV7-9 and TRBJ1-1, with 10 positions matching TRBD1. The germline V gene has CDR1 SEHNR and CDR2 FQNEAQ (reference sequence). After removal of 4 bases from V and 5 bases from J, the junction contained 7 bases not matched to a gene. This CDR3 is 15 amino acids long. CDR3 nucleotide sequence: TGTGCCAGCAGCTCGCGACAGGGGGCGAGGACTGAAGCTTTCTTT. As protein: CASSSRQGARTEAFF.

The CDR3 sequence: CASSPPGYEQYF. For the CDR3, the DNA is TGTGCCAGCAGTCCCCCAGGTTACGAGCAGTACTTC. The chain employs TRBV27 and TRBJ2-7; no firm D call. This CDR3 comprises 12 residues. V gave up 5 bases and J gave up 4 bases, with 9 bases separating them. Germline V gene lookup returns CDR1 MNHEY and CDR2 SMNVEV (reference sequence).

This clone was observed a single time. The chain carries TRBV10-3 and TRBJ2-5; 9 nucleotides match TRBD1. The V segment lost 5 bases and the J segment 5 bases; nucleotides outside the gene matches: 9. Germline V gene data show CDR1 as ENHRY and CDR2 as SYGVKD. This CDR3 is built from 15 residues. The CDR3 DNA reads TGTGCCATCAGTCCTAATTCCGGGACAGGGGAGACCCAGTACTTC. It encodes CAISPNSGTGETQYF.